This passage covers 5 T cell receptor beta chains from one sample sequenced in a study of identical twins. TCRdb reprocessed the 5' RACE reads with MiXCR, giving one entry per CDR3 protein. The repertoire holds roughly 720,000 distinct CDR3 sequences, with roughly 18% as singletons. These data also featured in a second study, about T cells expressing NK-cell markers.

The sequencing input was PBMCs. These receptors were collected from a woman aged 18-29 years in good health.

The chain uses TRBV6-1 and TRBJ2-6, with D possibly being TRBD1 or TRBD2 (5 bases each). The CDR3 totals 15 residues. Germline lookup yields CDR1 MNHNS and CDR2 SASEGT. The V gene lost 6 bases and the J gene lost 9 bases, with 18 bases spanning the gap. CDR3 in amino acids: CASRPTGDRDNVLTF. The CDR3 region has the DNA TGTGCCAGCAGACCAACAGGCGATCGGGACAACGTCCTGACTTTC.

A few counts support this clonotype. This sequence joins TRBV6-1 and TRBJ1-6; 7 bases fit TRBD1. The germline CDR1 and CDR2 sequences are MNHNS and SASEGT. J gave up 4 bases and V 11 bases, and 5 bases lay outside the gene matches. This CDR3 comprises 13 residues. The CDR3 DNA reads TGTGCCGGACACAGGGGATATAATTCACCCCTCCACTTT. Protein: CAGHRGYNSPLHF.

There are a few counts of this clonotype. The CDR3 DNA follows: TGCGCCAGCAGCTTGGATCTAGCGGGAGGGTACAATGAGCAGTTCTTC. This codes for CASSLDLAGGYNEQFF. The V and J genes are TRBV5-1 and TRBJ2-1; the match to TRBD2 covers 12 bases. The germline V gene encodes CDR1 SGHRS and CDR2 YFSETQ. V was pared by 0 bases and J by 4 bases, with 2 bases of the junction left unmatched. CDR3 size: 16 residues.

J is TRBJ2-6 and V is TRBV5-1; TRBD1 aligns across 8 bases. Unmatched junction bases numbered 10, after V lost 4 bases and J lost 1 base. The CDR3 is 18 residues long. The germline V gene encodes CDR1 SGHRS and CDR2 YFSETQ. CDR3 coding DNA: TGCGCCAGCAGCAACCGGGACAGGTCCTTATCTGGGGCCAACGTCCTGACTTTC. Translation: CASSNRDRSLSGANVLTF.

The chain joins TRBV7-9 to TRBJ1-2; 7 bases agree with TRBD1. Germline lookup yields CDR1 SEHNR and CDR2 FQNEAQ (reference sequence). The CDR3 loop spans 15 amino acids. The V segment lost 5 bases and the J segment 1 base; nucleotides outside the gene matches: 7. CDR3 coding DNA: TGTGCCAGCAGCACCCGGGACAGAAGTAACTATGGCTACACCTTC. Translating gives CASSTRDRSNYGYTF.